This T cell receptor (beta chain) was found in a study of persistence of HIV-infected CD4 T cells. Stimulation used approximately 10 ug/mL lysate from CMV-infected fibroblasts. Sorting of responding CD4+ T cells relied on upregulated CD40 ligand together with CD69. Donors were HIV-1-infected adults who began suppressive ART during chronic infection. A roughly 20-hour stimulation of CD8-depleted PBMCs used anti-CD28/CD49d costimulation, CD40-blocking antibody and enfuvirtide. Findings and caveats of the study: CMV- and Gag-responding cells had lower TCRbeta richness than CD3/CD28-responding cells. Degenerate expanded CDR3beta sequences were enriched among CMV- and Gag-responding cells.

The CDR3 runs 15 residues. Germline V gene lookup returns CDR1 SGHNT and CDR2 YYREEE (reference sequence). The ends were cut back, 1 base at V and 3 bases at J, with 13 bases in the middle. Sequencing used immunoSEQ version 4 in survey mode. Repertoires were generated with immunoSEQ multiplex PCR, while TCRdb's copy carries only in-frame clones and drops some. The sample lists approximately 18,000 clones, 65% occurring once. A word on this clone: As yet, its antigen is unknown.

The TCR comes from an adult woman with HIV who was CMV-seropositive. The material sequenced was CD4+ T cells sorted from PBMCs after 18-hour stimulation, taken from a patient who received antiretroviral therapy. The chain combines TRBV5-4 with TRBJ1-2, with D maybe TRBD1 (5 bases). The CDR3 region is CASSLIDSPYYGYTF. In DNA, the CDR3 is TGTGCCAGCAGCTTGATCGACAGCCCCTACTATGGCTACACCTTC.